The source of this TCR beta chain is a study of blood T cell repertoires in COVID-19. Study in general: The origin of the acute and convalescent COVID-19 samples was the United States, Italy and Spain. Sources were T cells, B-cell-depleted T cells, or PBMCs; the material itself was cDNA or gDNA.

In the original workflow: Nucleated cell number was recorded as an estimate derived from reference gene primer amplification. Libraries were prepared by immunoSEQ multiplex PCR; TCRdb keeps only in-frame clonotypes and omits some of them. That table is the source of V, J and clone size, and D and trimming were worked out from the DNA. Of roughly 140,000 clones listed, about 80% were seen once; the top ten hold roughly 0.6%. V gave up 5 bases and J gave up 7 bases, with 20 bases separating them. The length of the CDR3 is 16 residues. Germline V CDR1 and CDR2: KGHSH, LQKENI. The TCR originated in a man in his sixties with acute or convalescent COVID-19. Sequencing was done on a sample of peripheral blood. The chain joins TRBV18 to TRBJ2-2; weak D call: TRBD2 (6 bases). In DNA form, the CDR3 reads TGTGCCAGCTCAGAGGCCGGGACTCCCAACGGCGGGGAGCTGTTTTTT. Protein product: CASSEAGTPNGGELFF.